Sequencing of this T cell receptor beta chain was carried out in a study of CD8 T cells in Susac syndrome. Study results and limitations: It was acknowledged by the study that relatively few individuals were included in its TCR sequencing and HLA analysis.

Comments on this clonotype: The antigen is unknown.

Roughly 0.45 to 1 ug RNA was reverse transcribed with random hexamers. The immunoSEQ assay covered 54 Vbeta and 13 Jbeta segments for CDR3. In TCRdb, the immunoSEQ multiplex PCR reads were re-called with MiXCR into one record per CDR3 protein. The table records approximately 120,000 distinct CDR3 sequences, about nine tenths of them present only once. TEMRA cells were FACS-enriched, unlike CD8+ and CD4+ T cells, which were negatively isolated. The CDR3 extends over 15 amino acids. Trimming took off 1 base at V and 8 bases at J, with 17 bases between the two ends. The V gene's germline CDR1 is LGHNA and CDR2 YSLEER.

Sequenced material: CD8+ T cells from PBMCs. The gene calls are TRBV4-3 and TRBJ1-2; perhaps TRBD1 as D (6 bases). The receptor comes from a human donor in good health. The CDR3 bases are TGCGCCAGCAGCCAAGTACCTACCGCCCAGGGGGGCTACACCTTC. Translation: CASSQVPTAQGGYTF.